This T cell receptor (beta chain) was observed in a study of shared clonotypes between healthy human individuals. Whole-study results and caveats: The study sampled only blood, and tissue repertoires likely differ.

Concerning this clone: Its antigen is currently unknown.

Assay used: immunoSEQ multiplex PCR; TCRdb lists only in-frame clones, some missing. The sample holds 600,000 to 800,000 clones; 72% are singletons and the top ten take under 2%. Germline assignment: CDR1 MDHEN and CDR2 SYDVKM. The CDR3 runs 15 residues. Trimming cost V 6 bases and J 3 bases, with 18 bases left between them. This TCR derives from a woman in her 30s in good health. What was sequenced was memory CD4+ T cells sorted from blood. Subset denoted: CD45RA-negative fraction. This chain joins TRBV28 and TRBJ2-7; D perhaps matches TRBD2 (6 bases). The CDR3 coding sequence is TGTGCCAGCAGCCCTCGAGGGGTGCGGGACTACGAGCAGTACTTC. Encoded protein: CASSPRGVRDYEQYF.